This T cell receptor beta chain is from a study of STAT5B mutations in CD4+ large granular lymphocyte leukemia. Control samples were healthy donors' buffy coats. Notes on the study in general: About 26% of private leukemic clonotypes occurred rarely in other patients' non-leukemic repertoires. TRBV06-family usage was enriched in top patient clones (8/27) versus controls (2/35).

Per germline, CDR1 MGHRA and CDR2 YSYEKL. V was clipped by 4 bases and J by 3 bases, with 14 bases between them. The CDR3 loop spans 15 amino acids. A note on this clone: Its antigen is undetermined.

Under the authors' procedure: A productive frequency of 2.59 x 10-5 was the lowest detectable. Produced via immunoSEQ multiplex PCR; TCRdb's table is partial and in-frame only. V and J calls and clone size are as listed in that table; D and trimming were resolved from the DNA. The data hold around 26,000 clones, with 70% to 80% observed a single time. V usage is TRBV4-1 and J usage is TRBJ2-3; D might be TRBD1 (6 bases). The sample comprised CD4+ T cells from blood buffy coats. The TCR originated in a human donor in good health. The chain's CDR3 is CASSPGQSITDTQYF. The CDR3 DNA reads as TGCGCCAGCAGCCCTGGACAGAGTATTACAGATACGCAGTATTTT.